This record looks at one TCR beta chain sequence and its context. Germline loops: CDR1 SGHAT, CDR2 FQDESV (reference sequence). V dropped 1 base and J dropped 0 bases, with 15 bases sitting between them. The length of the CDR3 is 17 residues. In the library, individual cDNA molecules carried attached unique molecular identifiers. Using its own MiXCR run on the 5' RACE reads, TCRdb lists one record per CDR3 protein. The data contain about 63,000 distinct CDR3 sequences, around 13% of them singletons. The data stem from a study of early T cells in non-severe SARS-CoV-2 infection. This TCR came from an adult who was a healthcare worker with PCR-confirmed SARS-CoV-2 infection or an uninfected control (not recorded which). The rearrangement joins TRBV11-1 to TRBJ1-2; no clear D. What was sequenced was whole blood. CDR3 nucleotide sequence: TGTGCCAGCAGCTTAGGGTTCGGTACAGAAACTAACTATGGCTACACCTTC. This encodes CASSLGFGTETNYGYTF.